The source of this TCR beta chain is a study of monozygotic twins with inflammatory bowel disease. Study-wide results and caveats: Part of the variability in patient repertoires may have come from differing immunosuppressive treatments.

Germline assignment: CDR1 SNHLY and CDR2 FYNNEI. The CDR3 length is 15 residues. Using the 5' RACE reads, TCRdb records one entry per CDR3 protein without DNA. In all, the sample yields about 380,000 distinct CDR3 sequences. As concerns this clonotype: Its specificity is unknown.

Sequenced: blood. The chain couples TRBV2 to TRBJ2-3; as DNA is missing, the TRBD1 call by TCRdb cannot be tested. The receptor was derived from a human donor with ulcerative colitis or Crohn's disease, or a healthy co-twin of an affected twin (not recorded which). The CDR3: CASSEWGARADTQYF.